The TCR beta chain under discussion was sequenced for a study of blood T cell repertoires in COVID-19. About the research overall: COVID-19 samples from acute and convalescent phases originated in the United States, Italy and Spain.

In this sample, this clone turned up a few times. V was trimmed by 0 bases and J by 6 bases, leaving 15 bases between them. CDR1 is SEHNR, CDR2 FQNEAQ, per germline (reference sequence). The CDR3 is 15 residues long. Assay used: immunoSEQ multiplex PCR; TCRdb lists only in-frame clones, some missing. The top ten clones hold about a fifth of a sample with 20,000 to 30,000 clones, under 90% of them seen once. The J gene is TRBJ2-7, the V gene TRBV7-9; D is unclear. This TCR derives from a woman aged 80 or over with acute or convalescent COVID-19. Sequenced material: peripheral blood. CDR3 residues: CASSLAGFESPEQYF. The CDR3 DNA reads as TGTGCCAGCAGCTTAGCTGGCTTTGAATCCCCCGAGCAGTACTTC. Using reference TRBV7-9 and TRBJ2-7 for the parts outside the CDR3, the full variable domain is DTGVSQNPRHKITKRGQNVTFRCDPISEHNRLYWYRQTLGQGPEFLTYFQNEAQLEKSRLLSDRFSAERPKGSFSTLEIQRTEQGDSAMYLCASSLAGFESPEQYFGPGTRLTVT.